These 23 T cell receptor beta chains originate from one sample sequenced in a study of graft-versus-host responses after intestinal transplantation. Profiling relied on immunoSEQ multiplex PCR, and the TCRdb table lists in-frame clones only, not all of them. The sample comprises 4,000 to 4,500 clones, approximately 80% of which are singletons, and roughly 6.9% rests with the top ten. Noted time point: postoperative day 105 after intestinal transplantation (dayNNNN = postoperative day). Intraepithelial and lamina propria lymphocytes were isolated from graft specimens. Material: ileum tissue, obtained 105 days after intestinal transplantation. Receptors were obtained from a human patient who received an intestinal transplant, so some T cells may come from the graft donor.

The chain uses TRBV5-4 and TRBJ1-1; TRBD1 agrees at 9 bases. The CDR3 runs to 15 residues. Germline V gives CDR1 SGHNT, CDR2 YYREEE (reference sequence). The V segment lost 4 bases and the J segment 1 base; nucleotides outside the gene matches: 5. This CDR3 is CASSPGTGRNTEAFF. The CDR3 DNA sequence: TGTGCCAGCAGCCCCGGGACAGGGAGGAACACTGAAGCTTTCTTT.

V usage is TRBV18 and J usage is TRBJ1-2, with 9 bases lining up with TRBD1. Unmatched junction bases numbered 15, after V lost 5 bases and J lost 8 bases. The CDR3 contains 16 residues. The V gene's germline CDR1 is KGHSH and CDR2 LQKENI. Written as DNA, the CDR3 is TGTGCCAGCTCAGACCAGGGACAGGGCTTGTCGGAGGGCTACACCTTC. Amino acid sequence: CASSDQGQGLSEGYTF.

This chain links TRBV6-4 with TRBJ2-2; tentatively, D is TRBD2 (5 bases). The V gene's germline CDR1 is MRHNA and CDR2 SNTAGT. Deletions cut 2 bases from V and 8 bases from J, with 9 bases between. The CDR3 runs 13 residues. CDR3 loop: CASSDDGVGELFF. The CDR3 coding sequence is TGTGCCAGCAGTGACGACGGGGTAGGGGAGCTGTTTTTT.

V is TRBV30 and J is TRBJ1-5; D might be TRBD1 (5 bases). CDR1 is GTSNPN and CDR2 is SVGIG in the germline V gene (reference sequence). The CDR3 is 13 residues long. V was pared by 1 base and J by 1 base, with 5 bases between. The CDR3 sequence is CAWSGDSNQPQHF. The CDR3, as DNA: TGTGCCTGGAGTGGGGACAGCAATCAGCCCCAGCATTTT.

This chain connects TRBV4-2 to TRBJ1-1; 7 bases are a match to TRBD1. The germline gives CDR1 LGHNA, CDR2 YNFKEQ. The CDR3 has 14 residues. The V and J ends lost 3 bases and 4 bases, in that order; junction bases with no gene match: 5. CDR3 protein: CASSQTSGGTEAFF. The DNA of the CDR3 is TGTGCCAGCAGCCAGACCTCAGGGGGCACTGAAGCTTTCTTT.

The chain uses TRBV7-3 and TRBJ1-3, with TRBD1 identical over 7 bases. V trimming: 2 bases; J trimming: 7 bases; junction bases outside the gene matches: 11. Germline V gives CDR1 SGHTA, CDR2 FQGTGA. This CDR3 is built from 16 residues. The CDR3: CASSLGGQKFRNTIYF. The CDR3 nucleotides are TGTGCCAGCAGCTTAGGGGGACAGAAATTCCGGAACACCATATATTTT.

The genes are TRBV4-3 and TRBJ1-1, with 9 positions matching TRBD1. This CDR3 is 16 amino acids long. The germline V gene has CDR1 LGHNA and CDR2 YSLEER. Germline trimming cut 0 bases from V and 5 bases from J; bases unmatched to any gene: 7. The CDR3: CASSQDLGTGLTEAFF. CDR3 coding DNA: TGCGCCAGCAGCCAAGATCTGGGGACAGGGTTGACTGAAGCTTTCTTT.

The chain has TRBV5-6 and TRBJ2-3; D ambiguous. The CDR3 runs to 14 residues. CDR1 is SGHDT, CDR2 YYEEEE, per germline. V gave up 4 bases and J gave up 0 bases, with 9 bases separating them. CDR3 nucleotide sequence: TGTGCCAGCAGCCCTAAAGGGAGCACAGATACGCAGTATTTT. Protein sequence: CASSPKGSTDTQYF.

This sequence joins TRBV6-5 and TRBJ2-1; D is ambiguous. The CDR3 runs to 13 residues. Germline CDR1 is MNHEY and CDR2 is SVGAGI. V was shortened by 8 bases and J by 0 bases, with 8 bases between the two germline ends. The CDR3 sequence is CASGTSSYNEQFF. For the CDR3, the DNA is TGTGCCAGCGGAACCAGCTCCTACAATGAGCAGTTCTTC.

This clone occurred once. V usage is TRBV28 and J usage is TRBJ2-3; the match to TRBD1 covers 9 bases. Germline V CDR1 and CDR2: MDHEN, SYDVKM. Trimming removed 4 bases from V and 1 base from J; junction bases left unmatched: 12. The CDR3 is 18 residues long. The CDR3 bases are TGTGCCAGCAGTTCCGGACAGGGGCCGGGCCTTGGCACAGATACGCAGTATTTT. It encodes CASSSGQGPGLGTDTQYF.

For the CDR3, the DNA is TGTGCCAGCAGCCTAGCGGGAGTGAAAGAGCAGTACTTC. It yields the protein CASSLAGVKEQYF. V is TRBV5-4 and J is TRBJ2-7; TRBD2 matches at 10 bases. Germline V gene sequence: CDR1 SGHNT, CDR2 YYREEE (reference sequence). V shed 4 bases and J 7 bases; nucleotides not matched to a gene: 5. This CDR3 region has 13 residues.

The rearrangement joins TRBV6-4 to TRBJ2-7; 12 bases match TRBD2. V was clipped by 3 bases and J by 7 bases; unmatched bases: 7. Germline V gene data show CDR1 as MRHNA and CDR2 as SNTAGT. This CDR3 has 15 amino acids. The CDR3, as DNA: TGTGCCAGCAGTGAACGGCTAGCGGGGGGGCAAGAGCAGTACTTC. Translating gives CASSERLAGGQEQYF.

The J gene is TRBJ1-2, the V gene TRBV19; TRBD1 matches 10 bases. V trimming: 3 bases; J trimming: 5 bases; junction bases outside the gene matches: 3. Germline loops: CDR1 LNHDA, CDR2 SQIVND (reference sequence). The CDR3 has 14 residues. The CDR3 here is CASSMGQGFYGYTF. The CDR3 DNA is TGTGCCAGTAGTATGGGACAGGGGTTTTATGGCTACACCTTC.

This clone has only a few counts. The rearrangement joins TRBV21-1 to TRBJ2-7; no DNA check was done on the table's D call, TRBD1. TRBV21-1 is annotated as a pseudogene. The CDR3 covers 18 residues. For the CDR3, the DNA is TGTGCCAGCAGCAAATTAGGGCCTAGGGGGACAGGGGGTAGCGAGCAGTACTTC. The encoded protein is CASSKLGPRGTGGSEQYF.

A word on this clone: The sample holds other DNA sequences that translate to the same CDR3. V is TRBV5-4 and J is TRBJ2-3; TRBD1 is a possible D gene (5 bases). This CDR3 is built from 12 residues. The germline V and J ends were trimmed by 3 bases and 3 bases, with 5 bases remaining between them. Germline CDR1 SGHNT, CDR2 YYREEE (reference sequence). Written as DNA, the CDR3 is TGTGCCAGCAGCTCAGGGACAGATACGCAGTATTTT. It specifies CASSSGTDTQYF.

The chain is built from TRBV21-1 and TRBJ2-7; no check of the table's D call, TRBD1, against the DNA was made. TRBV21-1 is labeled a pseudogene. The CDR3 has 19 residues. DNA for the CDR3: TGTGCCAGCAGCCCCCACCCGCGGACAGGGAATGTAGTGGCCTACGAGCAGTACTTC. It codes for CASSPHPRTGNVVAYEQYF.

As to this clone: One junction end disagrees with the germline gene, perhaps due to a read error. The chain has TRBV5-1 and TRBJ1-6, with a weak D call TRBD1 (6 bases). There are 18 residues in the CDR3. Germline CDR1 and CDR2: SGHRS and YFSETQ. CDR3 sequence reads: CTSSLELKGVSYNSPLHF. The CDR3 coding sequence is TGCACCAGCAGCTTGGAGCTAAAGGGGGTCTCCTATAATTCACCCCTCCACTTT.

The rearrangement links TRBV7-2 to TRBJ1-4; D gene unclear. Germline assignment: CDR1 SGHTA and CDR2 FQGNSA. This CDR3 is 13 amino acids long. Trimming took 2 bases from V and 6 from J, leaving 7 bases between them. The CDR3 DNA is TGTGCCAGCAGCTTAAGCCGCTATGAAAAACTGTTTTTT. Protein: CASSLSRYEKLFF.

This clone appeared a single time. The V call is TRBV30, the J call TRBJ2-7; D is uncertain. V lost 6 bases, J lost 0 bases, and 6 bases lay in between. CDR3 size: 11 residues. CDR1 and CDR2 (germline): GTSNPN, SVGIG (reference sequence). CDR3 sequence reads: CACDNSYEQYF. In nucleotides, the CDR3 is TGTGCCTGCGACAACTCCTACGAGCAGTACTTC.

This chain links TRBV6-6 with TRBJ2-2, with D perhaps TRBD2 (6 bases). The CDR3 runs to 15 residues. V was pared by 5 bases and J by 5 bases, with 15 bases between. Germline loops: CDR1 MNHNY, CDR2 SVGAGI (reference sequence). CDR3 sequence reads: CASSPVRRDTGELFF. In DNA, the CDR3 is TGTGCCAGCAGTCCCGTGAGGCGGGATACCGGGGAGCTGTTTTTT.

The chain has TRBV21-1 and TRBJ1-1. TRBV21-1 is an annotated pseudogene. The CDR3 consists of 17 residues. The CDR3 region has the DNA TGTGCCAGCAGCATATGTGTAGCTAACACAATTCGCACTGAAGCTTTCTTT. Translated: CASSICVANTIRTEAFF.

In this sample, this clone turned up a few times. This CDR3 reads CASSPRGNTIYF. The DNA of the CDR3 is TGTGCCAGCAGTCCCCGTGGAAACACCATATATTTT. The chain employs TRBV28 and TRBJ1-3; D uncertain. V shed 5 bases and J shed 3 bases, with 5 bases lying between them. The CDR3 spans 12 residues. The V gene's germline CDR1 is MDHEN and CDR2 SYDVKM.

The chain recombines TRBV4-1 with TRBJ2-7; D tentatively fits TRBD1 or TRBD2 (5 bases each). In germline, CDR1 is MGHRA, CDR2 YSYEKL. V shed 2 bases and J shed 2 bases, with 19 bases lying between them. This CDR3 comprises 17 residues. The CDR3 DNA reads as TGCGCCAGCAGCCAATATCTTAGCCGGGACGGAACCTACGAGCAGTACTTC. It is translated as CASSQYLSRDGTYEQYF.